The 24 T cell receptor beta chains listed next were all sequenced from one sample in a study of shared clonotypes between healthy human individuals. The repertoire was sequenced with immunoSEQ multiplex PCR; TCRdb's copy has only in-frame clones and lacks some. The sample records over a million clones, more than 95% being singletons. What was sequenced was naive CD4+ T cells sorted from blood. Subset here: CD45RA+ positively selected. These receptors originate from a man aged 30 to 45 in good health.

The chain recombines TRBV7-7 with TRBJ1-5; D unclear. Between the trimmed V and J ends, which lost 1 base and 0 bases, there was a span of 22 bases. The V gene's germline CDR1 is SSHAT and CDR2 FNYEAQ (reference sequence). The CDR3 sequence is 20 residues long. In nucleotides, the CDR3 is TGTGCCAGCAGCTTAGGCAGCAAATCGCCGCCTTATATTAGCAATCAGCCCCAGCATTTT. It encodes CASSLGSKSPPYISNQPQHF.

This clone was seen once. The rearrangement joins TRBV27 to TRBJ1-1; D possibly corresponds to TRBD1 (6 bases). This CDR3 spans 16 amino acids. CDR1 is MNHEY and CDR2 is SMNVEV in the germline V gene (reference sequence). As DNA, the CDR3 is TGTACCTCATACCGACAGGTTACCATCATGAACACTGAAGCTTTCTTT. It codes for CTSYRQVTIMNTEAFF.

This rearrangement joins TRBV29-1 to TRBJ2-3, with D perhaps matching TRBD1 (6 bases). There are 15 residues in the CDR3. Deletions cut 5 bases from V and 3 bases from J, with 18 bases between. Looked up from germline, CDR1 is SQVTM and CDR2 is ANQGSEA. CDR3 coding DNA: TGCAGCGTTAAAGTCCGGGACAATCCGACAGATACGCAGTATTTT. It yields the protein CSVKVRDNPTDTQYF.

V is TRBV18 and J is TRBJ1-2; tentative D call: TRBD1 (6 bases). The CDR3 sequence is 16 residues long. Germline CDR1 and CDR2: KGHSH and LQKENI. V dropped 4 bases and J dropped 2 bases, with 17 bases sitting between them. CDR3 nucleotide sequence: TGTGCCAGCTCACAAGCCCACAGGGTGCTGAACTATGGCTACACCTTC. This sequence encodes CASSQAHRVLNYGYTF.

The chain's CDR3 is CASSLRTGSIGNNEQFF. The CDR3, as DNA: TGTGCCAGTAGTTTACGGACTGGGTCAATAGGAAACAATGAGCAGTTCTTC. V is TRBV19 and J is TRBJ2-1; D perhaps matches TRBD2 (5 bases). The germline V gene encodes CDR1 LNHDA and CDR2 SQIVND (reference sequence). CDR3 length: 17 amino acids. Trimming pared 5 bases from V and 5 bases from J, leaving 22 bases between.

V gene TRBV28 combines with J gene TRBJ1-1, with D perhaps matching TRBD1 (5 bases). The germline V and J ends were trimmed by 7 bases and 10 bases, with 22 bases remaining between them. Germline assignment: CDR1 MDHEN and CDR2 SYDVKM. CDR3 length equals 14 residues. Here the CDR3 DNA reads TGTGCCAGCAAAGCTCGACCTCAGGGACGAAGAGCTTTCTTT. The encoded protein is CASKARPQGRRAFF. The variable domain in full, with the rest retrieved from reference TRBV28 and TRBJ1-1, is DVKVTQSSRYLVKRTGEKVFLECVQDMDHENMFWYRQDPGLGLRLIYFSYDVKMKEKGDIPEGYSVSREKKERFSLILESASTNQTSMYLCASKARPQGRRAFFGQGTRLTVV.

This clone was counted a few times. This rearrangement joins TRBV7-3 to TRBJ2-1, with 9 bases fitting TRBD1. CDR1 and CDR2 from the germline V gene are SGHTA and FQGTGA. This CDR3 is 15 amino acids long. V shed 5 bases and J 1 base; nucleotides not matched to a gene: 3. As DNA, the CDR3 is TGTGCCAGCAGCATAGACAGGGGGTCCTACAATGAGCAGTTCTTC. This codes for CASSIDRGSYNEQFF.

V and J are TRBV6-1 and TRBJ1-2; a possible D gene is TRBD1 (6 bases). The CDR3 runs 14 residues. V was pared by 4 bases and J by 2 bases, with 11 bases between. Germline values: CDR1 MNHNS, CDR2 SASEGT. CDR3 loop: CASSAQGSNYGYTF. In nucleotides, the CDR3 is TGTGCCAGCAGTGCCCAGGGGTCCAACTATGGCTACACCTTC.

The rearrangement joins TRBV20-1 to TRBJ2-5; D possibly corresponds to TRBD1 (6 bases). The CDR3 is 11 residues long. V was pared by 2 bases and J by 7 bases, with 8 bases between. The V gene's germline CDR1 is DFQATT and CDR2 SNEGSKA (reference sequence). For the CDR3, the DNA is TGCAGTGCTAGACAGGACAGGACCCAGTACTTC. It encodes CSARQDRTQYF.

This clone has a single count. The gene calls are TRBV6-1 and TRBJ2-5, with TRBD1 as a possible D gene (7 bases). The CDR3 totals 16 residues. Between the trimmed V and J ends, which lost 4 bases and 7 bases, there was a span of 22 bases. Germline V gene data show CDR1 as MNHNS and CDR2 as SASEGT. The CDR3 coding sequence is TGTGCCAGCAGTGCCCGACAGGGACTGGGCGTTGGGACCCAGTACTTC. Translating gives CASSARQGLGVGTQYF.

V usage is TRBV5-1 and J usage is TRBJ2-1, with D maybe TRBD2 (6 bases). Germline assignment: CDR1 SGHRS and CDR2 YFSETQ. The CDR3 runs 15 residues. V lost 3 bases, J lost 5 bases, and 15 bases lay in between. The DNA of the CDR3 is TGCGCCAGCAGCTCTACGGCAGGGAGGAACAATGAGCAGTTCTTC. Translated: CASSSTAGRNNEQFF.

A remark on this clone: Distinct nucleotide sequences in the sample also encode this CDR3. CDR3 sequence: CASSPRDSQETQYF. The CDR3 region has the DNA TGTGCCAGCAGTCCCCGGGACTCTCAAGAGACCCAGTACTTC. The genes are TRBV28 and TRBJ2-5, with TRBD2 as a possible D gene (6 bases). CDR3 length: 14 amino acids. Germline V lookup: CDR1 MDHEN, CDR2 SYDVKM. V shed 5 bases and J shed 2 bases, with 12 bases lying between them.

The chain carries TRBV15 and TRBJ2-1, with D possibly matching TRBD1 (6 bases). CDR3 size: 14 residues. Germline CDR1 reads LNHNV; CDR2 reads YYDKDF (reference sequence). Deletions cut 0 bases from V and 10 bases from J, with 13 bases between. This chain's CDR3 is CATSREFSGTEQFF. The CDR3 DNA reads TGTGCCACCAGCAGAGAATTCTCCGGGACAGAGCAGTTCTTC.

The chain joins TRBV28 to TRBJ2-7; 9 bases align to TRBD1. This CDR3 is 15 amino acids long. Trimming at V came to 1 base and at J to 3 bases, leaving 4 bases not matched to a gene. The germline gives CDR1 MDHEN, CDR2 SYDVKM. This CDR3 reads CASSLSGTGLYEQYF. DNA of the CDR3: TGTGCCAGCAGTTTATCCGGGACAGGGCTCTACGAGCAGTACTTC. The whole variable domain, remainder taken from reference TRBV28 and TRBJ2-7, is DVKVTQSSRYLVKRTGEKVFLECVQDMDHENMFWYRQDPGLGLRLIYFSYDVKMKEKGDIPEGYSVSREKKERFSLILESASTNQTSMYLCASSLSGTGLYEQYFGPGTRLTVT.

This chain uses TRBV10-3 with TRBJ2-7; a weak D match, TRBD1 (6 bases). CDR1 and CDR2 (germline): ENHRY, SYGVKD. CDR3 length equals 16 residues. Trimming stripped 4 bases from V and 1 base from J, with 17 bases between. The CDR3 loop is CAISVSGGGSSYEQYF. The CDR3 DNA is TGTGCCATCAGTGTAAGTGGGGGCGGTTCTTCCTACGAGCAGTACTTC.

V and J are TRBV5-1 and TRBJ2-3, with D maybe TRBD1 (6 bases). The V and J ends lost 0 bases and 0 bases respectively, with 14 bases between them. Per germline, CDR1 SGHRS and CDR2 YFSETQ. The CDR3 spans 17 residues. The CDR3 DNA reads as TGCGCCAGCAGCTTGGCCAGGGGCGTCTCTAGCACAGATACGCAGTATTTT. Protein sequence: CASSLARGVSSTDTQYF.

This chain uses TRBV27 with TRBJ2-7; 7 bases align to TRBD2. With V trimmed by 8 bases and J by 6 bases, 10 bases remained unmatched. There are 13 residues in the CDR3. Per the germline V gene, CDR1 is MNHEY and CDR2 is SMNVEV (reference sequence). In DNA, the CDR3 is TGTGCCAGCCGGGACTACATCTACAGCGAGCAGTACTTC. It encodes CASRDYIYSEQYF.

The rearrangement uses TRBV5-5 and TRBJ2-1; TRBD1 might be the D (5 bases). Trimming shortened V by 2 bases and J by 8 bases, and 17 bases separated the two germline ends. The germline CDR1 and CDR2 sequences are SGHKS and YYEKEE (reference sequence). The CDR3 sequence is 15 residues long. The CDR3 coding sequence is TGTGCCAGCAGCTTTTTAGGGGCAGGTCGTGATGAGCAGTTCTTC. It translates to CASSFLGAGRDEQFF.

The chain combines TRBV28 with TRBJ2-7; 11 bases align to TRBD1. Looked up from germline, CDR1 is MDHEN and CDR2 is SYDVKM. The V gene end was trimmed by 7 bases and the J gene end by 2 bases; junction bases not matched to a gene: 7. CDR3 length equals 15 residues. CDR3 DNA sequence: TGTGCCAGCACCCCGGGACAGGGGGTGCCCTACGAGCAGTACTTC. Protein sequence: CASTPGQGVPYEQYF.

The chain combines TRBV5-1 with TRBJ2-2, with D tentatively TRBD1 (6 bases). The V gene lost 5 bases and the J gene lost 5 bases, with 13 bases spanning the gap. This CDR3 contains 14 residues. Germline values: CDR1 SGHRS, CDR2 YFSETQ. This CDR3 reads CASSPDRFTGELFF. The DNA of the CDR3 is TGCGCCAGCAGTCCAGACAGGTTTACCGGGGAGCTGTTTTTT.

V usage is TRBV11-2 and J usage is TRBJ2-3; 7 nucleotides agree with TRBD2. J lost 3 bases, V lost 5 bases, and 11 bases had no gene match. Germline loops: CDR1 SGHAT, CDR2 FQNNGV. The length of the CDR3 is 16 residues. The DNA for the CDR3 is TGTGCCAGCAGCCCCAGACTAGAGGGAGGGACAGATACGCAGTATTTT. This sequence encodes CASSPRLEGGTDTQYF.

This clone was recorded once. The V and J genes are TRBV6-1 and TRBJ2-5, with unresolved D. Germline CDR1 reads MNHNS; CDR2 reads SASEGT. The CDR3 has 13 amino acids. Trimming cost V 8 bases and J 4 bases, with 14 bases left between them. The CDR3 spells CASHNRLGETQYF. As DNA, the CDR3 is TGTGCCAGCCATAACCGACTGGGAGAGACCCAGTACTTC.

V usage is TRBV5-1 and J usage is TRBJ1-4; 11 bases are shared with TRBD1. Germline CDR1 and CDR2: SGHRS and YFSETQ. The CDR3 loop spans 15 amino acids. V gave up 4 bases and J gave up 8 bases; unmatched junction bases: 7. The CDR3 coding sequence is TGCGCCAGCAGCCCGGGGACAGGGGGTCGGGAAAAACTGTTTTTT. Its translation is CASSPGTGGREKLFF.

The genes are TRBV11-2 and TRBJ1-5; no firm D call. Germline CDR1 reads SGHAT; CDR2 reads FQNNGV. The germline V and J ends were trimmed by 3 bases and 5 bases, with 8 bases remaining between them. The CDR3 runs to 13 residues. The CDR3 is CASSFGRDQPQHF. CDR3 nucleotide sequence: TGTGCCAGCAGCTTTGGACGGGATCAGCCCCAGCATTTT.